These 19 T cell receptor beta chains were all obtained from the same sample, sequenced in a study of OX40 agonist ivuxolimab in advanced cancers. TCRdb keeps only in-frame clones here, not all; method: immunoSEQ multiplex PCR. Counted here are 60,000 to 80,000 clones, 86% occurring once; the ten biggest clones make up roughly 8.2%. Here the sequenced sample was CD4+ or CD8+ T cells sorted from blood, taken in a trial of the OX40 agonist ivuxolimab. The receptors originated from an adult with an advanced solid tumor such as melanoma, head and neck, liver or kidney cancer.

This sequence joins TRBV2 and TRBJ2-1; 14 bases are a match to TRBD2. CDR3 length equals 14 residues. Germline lookup yields CDR1 SNHLY and CDR2 FYNNEI. Trimming removed 6 bases from V and 12 bases from J; junction bases left unmatched: 7. CDR3 sequence reads: CASREGLAGATQFF. CDR3 bases: TGTGCCAGCAGGGAGGGACTAGCGGGAGCAACGCAGTTCTTC.

The chain joins TRBV6-5 to TRBJ1-3, with a weak D call TRBD1 (6 bases). V was pared by 6 bases and J by 1 base, with 10 bases between. This CDR3 has 14 residues. Germline V gives CDR1 MNHEY, CDR2 SVGAGI. The CDR3 protein is CASSRGFSGNTIYF. The CDR3 DNA sequence: TGTGCCAGCAGCAGGGGATTTTCTGGAAACACCATATATTTT.

The chain combines TRBV6-1 with TRBJ1-5; D uncertain. The CDR3 covers 12 residues. The V end lost 3 bases, the J end lost 6 bases, and 6 bases lay between the germline ends. CDR1 is MNHNS, CDR2 SASEGT, per germline. The CDR3 sequence is CASSDPPQPQHF. CDR3 coding DNA: TGTGCCAGCAGTGACCCCCCTCAGCCCCAGCATTTT.

The chain links TRBV5-1 to TRBJ2-5; no clear D. Germline V lookup: CDR1 SGHRS, CDR2 YFSETQ. Trimming left V 1 base short and J 3 bases short, with 4 bases between. This CDR3 comprises 12 residues. Here the CDR3 reads CASSLFEETQYF. Here the CDR3 DNA reads TGCGCCAGCAGCTTGTTCGAAGAGACCCAGTACTTC. Full variable domain (outside the CDR3, taken from reference TRBV5-1 and TRBJ2-5): KAGVTQTPRYLIKTRGQQVTLSCSPISGHRSVSWYQQTPGQGLQFLFEYFSETQRNKGNFPGRFSGRQFSNSRSEMNVSTLELGDSALYLCASSLFEETQYFGPGTRLLVL.

This clone was found once. The J gene is TRBJ2-3, the V gene TRBV5-6, with D unresolved. The germline V gene encodes CDR1 SGHDT and CDR2 YYEEEE. V lost 2 bases, J lost 1 base, and 11 bases lay in between. The CDR3 is 15 amino acids. CDR3 nucleotide sequence: TGTGCCAGCAGCTTAGGCAGCCAGGGCACAGATACGCAGTATTTT. Residues: CASSLGSQGTDTQYF.

The chain combines TRBV2 with TRBJ1-3; D is unresolved. Germline CDR1 is SNHLY and CDR2 is FYNNEI. The CDR3 loop spans 14 amino acids. The V end lost 6 bases, the J end lost 0 bases, and 9 bases lay between the germline ends. The CDR3 region has the DNA TGTGCCAGCAGCCTACAGAGCTCTGGAAACACCATATATTTT. Translation: CASSLQSSGNTIYF.

This clone was seen a single time. V gene TRBV10-3 combines with J gene TRBJ2-6, with unresolved D. Germline CDR1 ENHRY, CDR2 SYGVKD. Trimming removed 10 bases from V and 4 bases from J, with 17 bases in between. The CDR3 contains 15 residues. CDR3 loop: CATQNTATGANVLTF. The CDR3 nucleotides are TGTGCCACCCAAAACACGGCGACCGGGGCCAACGTCCTGACTTTC.

This chain joins TRBV19 and TRBJ1-5; D perhaps matches TRBD1 (6 bases). Germline lookup yields CDR1 LNHDA and CDR2 SQIVND (reference sequence). The CDR3 has 13 amino acids. V lost 8 bases and J lost 8, with 16 bases in between. CDR3 protein: CASSPQGQEPQHF. CDR3 nucleotide sequence: TGTGCCAGTTCCCCTCAGGGGCAGGAGCCCCAGCATTTT.

This clone was detected only once. The chain is built from TRBV10-3 and TRBJ1-5; TRBD1 might be the D (5 bases). The CDR3 loop spans 14 amino acids. Deletions cut 6 bases from V and 4 bases from J, with 13 bases between. In germline, CDR1 is ENHRY, CDR2 SYGVKD. DNA of the CDR3: TGTGCCATCAGCCAAGGGGACGGTAATCAGCCCCAGCATTTT. This gives the protein CAISQGDGNQPQHF.

V is TRBV7-2 and J is TRBJ2-2; TRBD1 matches 7 bases. This CDR3 spans 16 amino acids. Germline V lookup: CDR1 SGHTA, CDR2 FQGNSA. V lost 0 bases to trimming and J lost 6 bases; unmatched junction nucleotides: 7. The CDR3 loop reads CASSLAGTVNAGELFF. Written as DNA, the CDR3 is TGTGCCAGCAGCTTAGCCGGGACAGTCAACGCCGGGGAGCTGTTTTTT.

The V call is TRBV10-3, the J call TRBJ2-7; a weak D match, TRBD1 (5 bases). Trimming shortened V by 5 bases and J by 4 bases, and 12 bases separated the two germline ends. This CDR3 is 13 amino acids long. Per the germline V gene, CDR1 is ENHRY and CDR2 is SYGVKD. The DNA of the CDR3 is TGTGCCATCAGTACAGGACCCGCTTACGAGCAGTACTTC. Amino acids: CAISTGPAYEQYF.

J is TRBJ1-5 and V is TRBV30, with D unclear. Germline assignment: CDR1 GTSNPN and CDR2 SVGIG (reference sequence). V lost 2 bases, J lost 0 bases, and 5 bases lay in between. This CDR3 is built from 13 residues. CDR3 region: CAWSRYSNQPQHF. CDR3 nucleotide sequence: TGTGCCTGGAGTAGATATAGCAATCAGCCCCAGCATTTT.

V usage is TRBV30 and J usage is TRBJ2-7, with D maybe TRBD1 (5 bases). Trimming pared 3 bases from V and 2 bases from J, leaving 14 bases between. This CDR3 is 14 amino acids long. The germline V gene encodes CDR1 GTSNPN and CDR2 SVGIG (reference sequence). DNA of the CDR3: TGTGCCTGGAGGGCCCCTGACAGAGCCTACGAGCAGTACTTC. Residues: CAWRAPDRAYEQYF.

In its sample, this clone was seen a few times. CDR3 coding DNA: TGTGCCAGCAGCTTAGGCGACAGGGGAGGTCAGCCCCAGCATTTT. Amino acids: CASSLGDRGGQPQHF. V and J are TRBV7-8 and TRBJ1-5, with 8 nucleotides matching TRBD1. The CDR3 spans 15 residues. V was pared by 1 base and J by 6 bases, with 5 bases of the junction left unmatched. CDR1 and CDR2 (germline): SGHVS, FQNEAQ.

DNA of the CDR3: TGCGCCAGCAGCTTGGAACAGGTCACAGATACGCAGTATTTT. This gives the protein CASSLEQVTDTQYF. V gene TRBV5-1 combines with J gene TRBJ2-3, with D maybe TRBD1 (5 bases). The germline gives CDR1 SGHRS, CDR2 YFSETQ. Trimming took 0 bases from V and 2 from J, leaving 7 bases between them. The CDR3 contains 14 residues.

The chain links TRBV4-3 to TRBJ1-5, with TRBD1 matching 8 bases. J was trimmed by 4 bases and V by 4 bases; bases with no gene match: 6. Germline V gene sequence: CDR1 LGHNA, CDR2 YSLEER. This CDR3 comprises 15 residues. The chain's CDR3 is CASSLTGGKNQPQHF. Here the CDR3 DNA reads TGCGCCAGCAGCCTTACAGGGGGAAAGAATCAGCCCCAGCATTTT.

This chain joins TRBV6-1 and TRBJ2-7; 7 bases match TRBD1. V gave up 6 bases and J gave up 0 bases; unmatched junction bases: 8. The CDR3 sequence is 15 residues long. Germline lookup yields CDR1 MNHNS and CDR2 SASEGT. CDR3 DNA sequence: TGTGCCAGCAGCCCGGGACAGCAGAGCTCCTACGAGCAGTACTTC. Protein sequence: CASSPGQQSSYEQYF.

The J gene is TRBJ2-3, the V gene TRBV7-2; no clear D. V dropped 2 bases and J dropped 0 bases, with 12 bases sitting between them. This CDR3 is built from 16 residues. Per the germline V gene, CDR1 is SGHTA and CDR2 is FQGNSA. The CDR3 DNA reads as TGTGCCAGCAGCTTATTTTCCCCCCTTAGCACAGATACGCAGTATTTT. This codes for CASSLFSPLSTDTQYF.

The gene calls are TRBV5-1 and TRBJ2-1; 8 bases align to TRBD1. V was clipped by 4 bases and J by 8 bases; unmatched bases: 11. The V gene's germline CDR1 is SGHRS and CDR2 YFSETQ. CDR3 length equals 15 residues. For the CDR3, the DNA is TGCGCCAGCAGCATTGGACAGGGAGGCTTTCATGAGCAGTTCTTC. Protein: CASSIGQGGFHEQFF.